This T cell receptor (beta chain) was recovered during a study of T cell repertoires in cytomegalovirus infection. For the study at large: Carrying CMV and the relevant HLA type showed in public TCR beta signatures.

Germline CDR1 and CDR2: ENHRY and SYGVKD. The CDR3 runs 14 residues. The ends were cut back, 3 bases at V and 0 bases at J, with 8 bases in the middle. Details on this clonotype: Its target is not known.

MiXCR, applied by TCRdb to the reads, yields one record per CDR3 protein. The sample yields around 900,000 distinct CDR3 sequences, less than 35% seen once. Study-wide results and caveats: Clonotypes of TCR beta that were HLA-C-restricted and CMV-specific dominated the ex vivo response.

The sample in question was cultured CD8+ T cells from PBMCs, obtained from culture after CMV antigen stimulation. The TCR sequence derives from a human donor in good health (CMV status not recorded). Some clones in this sample may be carry-over from other donors' samples. This chain connects TRBV10-3 to TRBJ1-2; D gene ambiguous. In DNA, the CDR3 is TGTGCCATCAGTGACCGGAACCCTAACTATGGCTACACCTTC. Its translation: CAISDRNPNYGYTF.